This T cell receptor (beta chain) was sequenced during a study of T cells after yellow fever vaccination. Study observations and caveats: Post-booster reappearance was seen for most primary-vaccination clones (roughly 97% CD4, roughly 88% CD8).

Germline V gives CDR1 SGDLS, CDR2 YYNGEE. The CDR3 length is 15 residues. V dropped 3 bases and J dropped 5; count of bases not matched to a gene: 9. This clonotype was seen more than once but under ten times. Its antigen remains unidentified. They built TCR cDNA with 5'RACE template switching, a step that put in a universal primer site and UMIs. One entry per CDR3 protein results from TCRdb running MiXCR on the 5' RACE reads. The sample consists of some 320,000 distinct CDR3 sequences, 3.5% to 4.5% of them appearing once. The sequencing used PBMCs, collected 15 days after the yellow fever booster vaccination. This TCR was recovered from a man between 18 and 35 years old who received the YFV17D yellow fever vaccine. This chain uses TRBV9 with TRBJ2-5; TRBD1 aligns across 8 bases. CDR3 region: CASSAVDRAWETQYF. In DNA, the CDR3 is TGTGCCAGCAGCGCCGTGGACAGGGCGTGGGAGACCCAGTACTTC. Based on the CDR3 plus reference TRBV9 and TRBJ2-5, the full variable domain is DSGVTQTPKHLITATGQRVTLRCSPRSGDLSVYWYQQSLDQGLQFLIQYYNGEERAKGNILERFSAQQFPDLHSELNLSSLELGDSALYFCASSAVDRAWETQYFGPGTRLLVL.